Included here is one T cell receptor beta chain sequence, with context. This sample was included in a study of glioma-infiltrating T cells after dendritic cell vaccination. Primers: 60 V beta forward and 13 J beta reverse. The repertoire was sequenced with immunoSEQ multiplex PCR; TCRdb's copy has only in-frame clones and lacks some. The sample has tens of thousands of clones; less than 90% are singletons. V trimming: 4 bases; J trimming: 4 bases; junction bases outside the gene matches: 9. Germline loops: CDR1 SGHDT, CDR2 YYEEEE. This CDR3 region has 17 residues. Time point denoted: after dendritic cell vaccination, including at tumor progression/relapse.

The TCR was taken from a human donor with glioblastoma. The source material was blood, sampled after dendritic cell vaccination. The chain joins TRBV5-6 to TRBJ2-1; the match to TRBD1 covers 12 bases. Here the CDR3 reads CASSGGGQGANYNEQFF. The CDR3 nucleotides read TGTGCCAGCAGCGGGGGGGGACAGGGGGCTAATTACAATGAGCAGTTCTTC. Complete variable domain (other parts from reference TRBV5-6 and TRBJ2-1): DAGVTQSPTHLIKTRGQQVTLRCSPKSGHDTVSWYQQALGQGPQFIFQYYEEEERQRGNFPDRFSGHQFPNYSSELNVNALLLGDSALYLCASSGGGQGANYNEQFFGPGTRLTVL.